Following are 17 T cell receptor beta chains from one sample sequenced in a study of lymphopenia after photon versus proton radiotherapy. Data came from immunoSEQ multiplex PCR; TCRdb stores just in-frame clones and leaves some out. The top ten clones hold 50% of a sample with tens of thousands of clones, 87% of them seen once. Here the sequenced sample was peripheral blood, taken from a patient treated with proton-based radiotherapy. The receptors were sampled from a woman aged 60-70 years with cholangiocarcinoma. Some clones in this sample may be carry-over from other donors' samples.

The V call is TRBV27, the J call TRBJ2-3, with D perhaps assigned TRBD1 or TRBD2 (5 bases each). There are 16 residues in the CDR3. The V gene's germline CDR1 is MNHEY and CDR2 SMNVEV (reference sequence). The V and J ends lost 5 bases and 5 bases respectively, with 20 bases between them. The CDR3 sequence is CASSRSVGLAKDTQYF. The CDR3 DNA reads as TGTGCCAGCAGTAGGTCGGTGGGGCTAGCTAAAGATACGCAGTATTTT.

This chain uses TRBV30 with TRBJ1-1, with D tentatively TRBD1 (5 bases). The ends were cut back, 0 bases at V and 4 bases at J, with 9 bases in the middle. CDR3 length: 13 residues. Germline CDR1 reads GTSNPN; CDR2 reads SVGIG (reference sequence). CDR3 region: CAWSVRGLTEAFF. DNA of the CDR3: TGTGCCTGGAGTGTAAGGGGCCTCACTGAAGCTTTCTTT.

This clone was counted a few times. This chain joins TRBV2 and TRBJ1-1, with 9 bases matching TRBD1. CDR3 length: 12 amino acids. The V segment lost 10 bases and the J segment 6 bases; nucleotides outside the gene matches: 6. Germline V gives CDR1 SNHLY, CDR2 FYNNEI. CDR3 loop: CANSGTGPEAFF. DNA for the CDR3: TGTGCCAACTCCGGGACAGGGCCTGAAGCTTTCTTT.

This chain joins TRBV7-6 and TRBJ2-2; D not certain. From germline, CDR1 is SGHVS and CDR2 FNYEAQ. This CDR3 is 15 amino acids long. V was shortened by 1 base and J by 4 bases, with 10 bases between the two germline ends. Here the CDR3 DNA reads TGTGCCAGCAGCTTAGGGGCCCCCGCCACCGGGGAGCTGTTTTTT. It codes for CASSLGAPATGELFF.

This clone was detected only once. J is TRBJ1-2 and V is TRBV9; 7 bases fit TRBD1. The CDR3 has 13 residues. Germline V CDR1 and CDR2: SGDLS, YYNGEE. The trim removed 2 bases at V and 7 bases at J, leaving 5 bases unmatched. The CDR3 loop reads CASSVLDRAGYTF. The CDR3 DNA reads TGTGCCAGCAGCGTCCTCGACAGGGCTGGCTACACCTTC.

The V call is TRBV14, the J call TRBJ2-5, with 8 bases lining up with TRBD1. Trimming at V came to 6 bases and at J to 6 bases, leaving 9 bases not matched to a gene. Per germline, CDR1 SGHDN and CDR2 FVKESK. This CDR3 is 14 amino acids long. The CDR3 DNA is TGTGCCAGCAGTCGGACAGGGTCGGTACAGACCCAGTACTTC. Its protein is CASSRTGSVQTQYF.

The CDR3 coding sequence is TGCGCCAGCAGCCAATTTATAGCAGGCGAGCAGTACTTC. The encoded protein is CASSQFIAGEQYF. V is TRBV4-3 and J is TRBJ2-7; unclear D gene. V was shortened by 2 bases and J by 6 bases, with 11 bases between the two germline ends. CDR1 is LGHNA and CDR2 is YSLEER in the germline V gene. The CDR3 runs to 13 residues.

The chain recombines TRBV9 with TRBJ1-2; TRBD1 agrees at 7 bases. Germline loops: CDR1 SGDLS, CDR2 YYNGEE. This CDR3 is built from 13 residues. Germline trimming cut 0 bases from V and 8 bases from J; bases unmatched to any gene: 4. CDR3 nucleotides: TGTGCCAGCAGCGTAGGACAGGGCGGCGGCTACACCTTC. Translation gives CASSVGQGGGYTF. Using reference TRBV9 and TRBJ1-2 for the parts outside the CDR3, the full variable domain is DSGVTQTPKHLITATGQRVTLRCSPRSGDLSVYWYQQSLDQGLQFLIQYYNGEERAKGNILERFSAQQFPDLHSELNLSSLELGDSALYFCASSVGQGGGYTFGSGTRLTVV.

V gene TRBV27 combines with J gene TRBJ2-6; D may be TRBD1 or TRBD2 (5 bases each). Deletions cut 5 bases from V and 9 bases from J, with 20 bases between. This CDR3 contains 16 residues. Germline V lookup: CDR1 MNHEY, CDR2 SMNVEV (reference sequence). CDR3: CASSKFDRGGNNVLTF. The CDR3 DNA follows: TGTGCCAGCAGTAAATTTGACCGGGGCGGAAACAACGTCCTGACTTTC.

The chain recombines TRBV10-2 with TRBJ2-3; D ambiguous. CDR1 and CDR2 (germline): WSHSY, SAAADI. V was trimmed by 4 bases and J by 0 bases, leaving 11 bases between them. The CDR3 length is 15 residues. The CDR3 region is CASSGLYISTDTQYF. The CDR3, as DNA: TGCGCCAGCAGTGGACTCTACATAAGCACAGATACGCAGTATTTT.

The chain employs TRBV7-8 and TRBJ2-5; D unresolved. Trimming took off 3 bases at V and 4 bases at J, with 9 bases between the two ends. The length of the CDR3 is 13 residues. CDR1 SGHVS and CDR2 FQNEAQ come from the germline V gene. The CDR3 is CASSFFVLETQYF. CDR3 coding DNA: TGTGCCAGCAGCTTTTTTGTCCTAGAGACCCAGTACTTC.

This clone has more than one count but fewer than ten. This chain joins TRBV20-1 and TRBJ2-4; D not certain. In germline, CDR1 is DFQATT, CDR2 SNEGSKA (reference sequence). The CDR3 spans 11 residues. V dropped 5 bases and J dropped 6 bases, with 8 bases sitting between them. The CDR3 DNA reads TGCAGTGCTTCCGATCCAAACATTCAGTACTTC. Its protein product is CSASDPNIQYF.

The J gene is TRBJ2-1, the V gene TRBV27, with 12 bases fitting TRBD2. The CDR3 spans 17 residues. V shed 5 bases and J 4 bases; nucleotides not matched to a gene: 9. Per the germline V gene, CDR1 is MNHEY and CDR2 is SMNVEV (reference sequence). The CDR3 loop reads CASSRQTSGGIYNEQFF. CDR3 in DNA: TGTGCCAGCAGTCGCCAGACTAGCGGGGGAATTTACAATGAGCAGTTCTTC.

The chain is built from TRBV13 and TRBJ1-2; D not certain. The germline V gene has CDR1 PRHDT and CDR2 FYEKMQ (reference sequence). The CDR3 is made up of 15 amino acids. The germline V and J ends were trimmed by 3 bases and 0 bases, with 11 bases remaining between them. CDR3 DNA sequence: TGTGCCAGCAGCTTCGGGGATTTCACTAACTATGGCTACACCTTC. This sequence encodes CASSFGDFTNYGYTF.

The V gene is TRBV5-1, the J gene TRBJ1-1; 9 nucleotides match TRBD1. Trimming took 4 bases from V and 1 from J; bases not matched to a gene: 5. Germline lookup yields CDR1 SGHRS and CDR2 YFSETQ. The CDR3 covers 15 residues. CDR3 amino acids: CASSPMTGGNTEAFF. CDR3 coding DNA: TGCGCCAGCAGCCCCATGACAGGGGGGAACACTGAAGCTTTCTTT.

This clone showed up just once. CDR3 nucleotide sequence: TGTGCCAGAAGCTGGGAAGGGGGCGTAAGCACAGATACGCAGTATTTT. Protein sequence: CARSWEGGVSTDTQYF. This chain uses TRBV5-3 with TRBJ2-3; TRBD1 agrees at 7 bases. TRBV5-3 is classed as an ORF, of uncertain function. The CDR3 runs 16 residues. V shed 3 bases, J shed 0 bases, and the junction held 7 bases outside the gene matches.

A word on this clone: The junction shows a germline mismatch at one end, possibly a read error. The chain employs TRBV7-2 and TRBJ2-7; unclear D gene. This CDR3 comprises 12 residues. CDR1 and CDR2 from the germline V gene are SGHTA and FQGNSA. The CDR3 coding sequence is TGTGCCAGCAGCTTAGCGTTTAGCAGTTGGGACTTC. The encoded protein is CASSLAFSSWDF. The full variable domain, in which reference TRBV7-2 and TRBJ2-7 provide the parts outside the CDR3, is GAGVSQSPSNKVTEKGKDVELRCDPISGHTALYWYRQSLGQGLEFLIYFQGNSAPDKSGLPSDRFSAERTGGSVSTLTIQRTQQEDSAVYLCASSLAFSSWDFGPGTRLTVT.